The T cell receptor (beta chain) described here comes from a study of T cells in Graves' hyperthyroidism and ophthalmopathy. Across the study: Peripheral blood was secured at the point of initial diagnosis, before any treatment.

Amplification of TCR beta CDR3 regions used RNA as the template. The HTBI set primed first-round TCR CDR3 RT-PCR. MiXCR, applied by TCRdb to the multiplex PCR reads, yields one record per CDR3 protein. The sample comprises a few hundred thousand distinct CDR3 sequences, approximately 13% of which are singletons, and approximately 5.3% rests with the top ten. Trimming cost V 3 bases and J 0 bases; bases outside gene matches: 9. Germline V lookup: CDR1 SQVTM, CDR2 ANQGSEA. The CDR3 totals 18 residues. Each patient was aged 18 to 65 and had newly diagnosed hyperthyroidism of under 2 months' duration. This clonotype was obtained from a woman younger than 35 with Graves' hyperthyroidism. Input material: blood. The genes are TRBV29-1 and TRBJ2-3, with 13 bases matching TRBD2. Here the CDR3 DNA reads TGCAGCGTTGAGCCTACTAGCGGGAGGGAGCTGAGCACAGATACGCAGTATTTT. Translated: CSVEPTSGRELSTDTQYF.